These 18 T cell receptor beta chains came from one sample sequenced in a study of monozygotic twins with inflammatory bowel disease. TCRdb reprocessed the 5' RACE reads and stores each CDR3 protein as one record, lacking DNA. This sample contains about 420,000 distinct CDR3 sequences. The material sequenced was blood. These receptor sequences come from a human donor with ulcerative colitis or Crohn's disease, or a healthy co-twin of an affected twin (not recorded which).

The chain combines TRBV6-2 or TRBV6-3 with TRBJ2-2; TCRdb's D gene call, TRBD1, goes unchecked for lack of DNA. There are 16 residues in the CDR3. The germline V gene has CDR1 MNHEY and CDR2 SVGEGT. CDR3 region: CASSYGQRLNTGELFF.

The CDR3 reads CASSPASGGSSYNEQFF. The J gene is TRBJ2-1, the V gene TRBV18; lacking DNA, the TRBD1 call made by TCRdb goes unchecked. Germline assignment: CDR1 KGHSH and CDR2 LQKENI. CDR3 length: 17 residues.

CDR3 in amino acids: CASSSGPGWREQYF. This rearrangement joins TRBV5-1 to TRBJ2-7; TCRdb calls TRBD1, which cannot be checked without DNA. CDR1 and CDR2 (germline): SGHRS, YFSETQ. CDR3 length equals 14 residues.

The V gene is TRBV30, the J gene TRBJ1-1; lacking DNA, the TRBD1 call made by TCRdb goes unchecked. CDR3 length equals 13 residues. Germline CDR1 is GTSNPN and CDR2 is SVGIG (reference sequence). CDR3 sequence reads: CAWLGTGWEAAFF.

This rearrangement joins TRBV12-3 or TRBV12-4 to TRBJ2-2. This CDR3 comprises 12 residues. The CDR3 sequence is CASSSVAGELFF.

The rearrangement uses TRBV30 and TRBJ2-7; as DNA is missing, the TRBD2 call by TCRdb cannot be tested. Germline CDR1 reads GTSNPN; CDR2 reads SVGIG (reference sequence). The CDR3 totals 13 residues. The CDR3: CAWSLRGGYEQYF.

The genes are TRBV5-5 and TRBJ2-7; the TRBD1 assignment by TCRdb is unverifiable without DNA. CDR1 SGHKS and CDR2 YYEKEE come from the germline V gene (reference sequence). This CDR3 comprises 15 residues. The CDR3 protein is CASSLVSGMAYEQYF.

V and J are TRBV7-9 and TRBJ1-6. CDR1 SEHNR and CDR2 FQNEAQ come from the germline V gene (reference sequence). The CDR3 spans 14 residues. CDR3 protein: CASSSAPYNSPLHF.

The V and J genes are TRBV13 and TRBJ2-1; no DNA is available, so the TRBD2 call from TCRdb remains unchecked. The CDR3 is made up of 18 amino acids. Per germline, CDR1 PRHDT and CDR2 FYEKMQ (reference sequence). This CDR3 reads CASSSGGLAGALGDEQFF. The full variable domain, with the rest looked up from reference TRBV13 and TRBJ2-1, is AAGVIQSPRHLIKEKRETATLKCYPIPRHDTVYWYQQGPGQDPQFLISFYEKMQSDKGSIPDRFSAQQFSDYHSELNMSSLELGDSALYFCASSSGGLAGALGDEQFFGPGTRLTVL.

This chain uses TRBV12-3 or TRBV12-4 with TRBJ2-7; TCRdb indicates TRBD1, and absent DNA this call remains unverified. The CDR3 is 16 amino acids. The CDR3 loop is CASSLDRDRGIYEQYF.

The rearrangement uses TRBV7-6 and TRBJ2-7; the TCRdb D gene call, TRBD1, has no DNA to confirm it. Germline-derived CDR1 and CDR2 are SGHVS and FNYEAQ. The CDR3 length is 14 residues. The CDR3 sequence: CASSEGSMGAEQYF.

The CDR3 reads CASSYGDGGELFF. The chain is built from TRBV12-3 or TRBV12-4 and TRBJ2-2; with no DNA, the TCRdb D assignment of TRBD1 cannot be verified. This CDR3 contains 13 residues.

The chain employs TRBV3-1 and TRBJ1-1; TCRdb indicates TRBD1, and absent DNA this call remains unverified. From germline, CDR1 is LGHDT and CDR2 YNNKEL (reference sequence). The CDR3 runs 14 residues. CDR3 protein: CASSQTLGTPPAFF.

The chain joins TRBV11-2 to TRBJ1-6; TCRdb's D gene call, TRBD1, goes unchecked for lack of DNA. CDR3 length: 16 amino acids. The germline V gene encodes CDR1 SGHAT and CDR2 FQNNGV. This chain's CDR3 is CASSSRQGAYNSPLHF.

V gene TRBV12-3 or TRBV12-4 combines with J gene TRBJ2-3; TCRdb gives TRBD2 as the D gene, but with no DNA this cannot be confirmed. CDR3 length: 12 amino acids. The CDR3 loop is CAIQGGQDTQYF.

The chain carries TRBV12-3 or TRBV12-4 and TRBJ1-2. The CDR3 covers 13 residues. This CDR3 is CASSFVGWAGYTF.

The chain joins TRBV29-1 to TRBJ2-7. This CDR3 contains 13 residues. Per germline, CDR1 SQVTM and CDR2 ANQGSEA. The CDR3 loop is CSVEDGGSYEQYF.

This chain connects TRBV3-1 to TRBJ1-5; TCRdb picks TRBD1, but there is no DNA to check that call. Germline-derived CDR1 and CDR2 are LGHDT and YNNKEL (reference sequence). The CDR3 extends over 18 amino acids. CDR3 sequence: CASSQSGTGGASNQPQHF.